These 12 T cell receptor beta chains were sequenced from one sample in a study of cytomegalovirus exposure and HLA in healthy donors. Method: immunoSEQ multiplex PCR; TCRdb's copy keeps in-frame clones and lacks some. Altogether 300,000 to 400,000 clones are present, around 86% being singletons, with the ten largest covering roughly 0.83%. The sequenced sample consisted of PBMCs. These receptors were obtained from a woman under 30 in good health and CMV-seronegative.

The chain recombines TRBV7-2 with TRBJ2-7, with D unresolved. The CDR3 loop spans 13 amino acids. The ends were cut back, 2 bases at V and 1 base at J, with 6 bases in the middle. CDR1 and CDR2 (germline): SGHTA, FQGNSA. The CDR3 region is CASSLFPSYEQYF. CDR3 sequence (DNA): TGTGCCAGCAGCTTATTCCCTTCCTACGAGCAGTACTTC. Full variable domain (rest looked up from reference TRBV7-2 and TRBJ2-7): GAGVSQSPSNKVTEKGKDVELRCDPISGHTALYWYRQSLGQGLEFLIYFQGNSAPDKSGLPSDRFSAERTGGSVSTLTIQRTQQEDSAVYLCASSLFPSYEQYFGPGTRLTVT.

The V gene is TRBV29-1, the J gene TRBJ1-1, with D perhaps matching TRBD1 (5 bases). V was shortened by 1 base and J by 1 base, with 10 bases between the two germline ends. CDR1 is SQVTM and CDR2 is ANQGSEA in the germline V gene. The CDR3 contains 14 residues. CDR3 region: CSVEVGHRNTEAFF. DNA for the CDR3: TGCAGCGTTGAAGTTGGACATCGGAACACTGAAGCTTTCTTT.

This chain joins TRBV27 and TRBJ2-5; TRBD1 matches 10 bases. The CDR3 has 18 amino acids. Unmatched junction bases numbered 17, after V lost 5 bases and J lost 5 bases. The V gene's germline CDR1 is MNHEY and CDR2 SMNVEV (reference sequence). CDR3 sequence reads: CASSTRTGGPPSRETQYF. Written as DNA, the CDR3 is TGTGCCAGCAGTACCAGGACAGGGGGACCTCCCTCGAGGGAGACCCAGTACTTC.

This sequence joins TRBV11-2 and TRBJ2-7; TRBD1 matches 10 bases. The CDR3 length is 14 residues. Losses at the gene ends were 3 bases for V and 7 bases for J; bases not matched to a gene: 6. Germline V gene lookup returns CDR1 SGHAT and CDR2 FQNNGV. CDR3 amino acids: CASSFRDRGREQYF. The CDR3 DNA reads as TGTGCCAGCAGCTTTCGGGACAGGGGTAGGGAGCAGTACTTC.

This chain uses TRBV28 with TRBJ2-7; 7 bases map to TRBD2. V gave up 4 bases and J gave up 0 bases; unmatched junction bases: 6. This CDR3 spans 15 amino acids. CDR1 is MDHEN, CDR2 SYDVKM, per germline. The CDR3 nucleotides read TGTGCCAGCAGTTCGCGGACTAGTTTCTCCTACGAGCAGTACTTC. It codes for CASSSRTSFSYEQYF.

V usage is TRBV4-2 and J usage is TRBJ1-4; 7 bases line up with TRBD1. Germline CDR1 and CDR2: LGHNA and YNFKEQ. The CDR3 totals 15 residues. Trimming took 4 bases from V and 5 from J; bases not matched to a gene: 7. This CDR3 is CASSPGQWANEKLFF. In DNA form, the CDR3 reads TGTGCCAGCAGCCCGGGACAGTGGGCCAATGAAAAACTGTTTTTT.

The chain links TRBV10-3 to TRBJ1-1, with 8 bases identical to TRBD1. The length of the CDR3 is 15 residues. Germline assignment: CDR1 ENHRY and CDR2 SYGVKD. With 3 bases clipped from V and 0 bases from J, the junction kept 3 bases outside the gene matches. CDR3 protein: CAISEQGEMNTEAFF. CDR3 DNA sequence: TGTGCCATCAGTGAACAGGGGGAAATGAACACTGAAGCTTTCTTT.

The chain recombines TRBV4-2 with TRBJ2-5, with 9 bases matching TRBD2. Per the germline V gene, CDR1 is LGHNA and CDR2 is YNFKEQ. The CDR3 has 18 residues. Trimming removed 3 bases from V and 2 bases from J; junction bases left unmatched: 13. CDR3 nucleotides: TGTGCCAGCAGCCAGGACCCGATAGCGGGAGTAAATCAAGAGACCCAGTACTTC. This gives the protein CASSQDPIAGVNQETQYF.

The chain carries TRBV28 and TRBJ2-7, with D perhaps matching TRBD1 (5 bases). The CDR3 runs to 14 residues. Germline values: CDR1 MDHEN, CDR2 SYDVKM. Trimming left V 2 bases short and J 7 bases short, with 15 bases between. The CDR3 region is CASSLGPPRQEQYF. The CDR3 DNA sequence: TGTGCCAGCAGTTTAGGGCCCCCTCGACAGGAGCAGTACTTC.

The chain links TRBV7-6 to TRBJ1-6; the D gene is possibly TRBD1 (6 bases). The germline CDR1 and CDR2 sequences are SGHVS and FNYEAQ. CDR3 length: 16 residues. V dropped 1 base and J dropped 5 bases, with 12 bases sitting between them. The CDR3 region has the DNA TGTGCCAGCAGCTTAGGGGCAGGGGCGAATAATTCACCCCTCCACTTT. It translates to CASSLGAGANNSPLHF.

This rearrangement joins TRBV11-3 to TRBJ2-2; possibly TRBD1 for D (6 bases). Germline V gene data show CDR1 as SGHNT and CDR2 as YENEEA. The CDR3 runs to 16 residues. Deletions cut 1 base from V and 3 bases from J, with 12 bases between. CDR3 sequence reads: CASSLVMTGHTGELFF. CDR3 nucleotide sequence: TGTGCCAGCAGCTTAGTGATGACAGGTCACACCGGGGAGCTGTTTTTT.

This clone was counted between two and nine times. V and J are TRBV28 and TRBJ2-1; D might be TRBD2 (5 bases). This CDR3 contains 12 residues. Germline V gene sequence: CDR1 MDHEN, CDR2 SYDVKM. The V end lost 10 bases, the J end lost 2 bases, and 9 bases lay between the germline ends. This CDR3 is CATTEAYNEQFF. In DNA, the CDR3 is TGTGCCACGACGGAGGCCTACAATGAGCAGTTCTTC.